The T cell receptor (beta chain) described here comes from a study of early T cells in non-severe SARS-CoV-2 infection. This clonotype was counted at least ten times. This CDR3 contains 13 residues. V shed 4 bases and J 6 bases; nucleotides not matched to a gene: 3. Germline V gene data show CDR1 as SGHAT and CDR2 as FQDESV (reference sequence). Individual cDNA molecules each received unique molecular identifiers attached to them. TCRdb redid the calling of the 5' RACE reads with MiXCR, one entry per CDR3 protein. The top ten hold more than 6.5% of the sample, which has some 60,000 distinct CDR3 sequences, more than 8.5% seen once.

This receptor was taken from an adult who was a healthcare worker with PCR-confirmed SARS-CoV-2 infection or an uninfected control (not recorded which). Sequences were obtained from whole blood. J is TRBJ2-7 and V is TRBV11-1, with 10 bases aligning to TRBD1. CDR3 coding DNA: TGTGCCAGCAGCTCCCGGACAGGGGGCGAGCAGTACTTC. It yields the protein CASSSRTGGEQYF.